This T cell receptor (beta chain) was sequenced in a study of blood T cell repertoires in COVID-19. Study at large: Nucleic acid was either cDNA or gDNA, and it came from T cells, B-cell-depleted T cells, or PBMCs.

TCRdb's copy holds only in-frame clones and misses some; the assay was immunoSEQ multiplex PCR. The sample includes around 130,000 clones, less than 90% of them seen just once. Germline CDR1 reads KGHSH; CDR2 reads LQKENI. The CDR3 covers 16 residues. The ends lost 2 bases at V and 8 bases at J; junction bases unmatched: 11. This clonotype originated in a man in his 70s with acute or convalescent COVID-19. The chain combines TRBV18 with TRBJ1-2, with 10 bases identical to TRBD1. The sample taken for sequencing was peripheral blood. The CDR3 reads CASSPWTGGLAGGYTF. CDR3 bases: TGTGCCAGCTCACCATGGACAGGGGGTTTAGCGGGAGGCTACACCTTC.